The clone carrying this TCR beta chain was seen many times. Its specificity is unknown. Trimming left V 4 bases short and J 0 bases short, with 13 bases between. CDR1 is SGHAT, CDR2 FQDESV, per germline (reference sequence). The CDR3 totals 15 residues. This specimen belongs to a study of tumor and adjacent non-tumor tissue in lung cancer. Study-level background: Patients were aged roughly 30 to 76, 9 to 10 men and about five women, stage I to III. Some 3.9 million productive TCRbeta reads were obtained per sample on average. Points from the study as a whole: Significantly higher TCR diversity was found in tumor than normal lung.

No cell sorting was done before RNA was extracted from the tissue. Newly diagnosed lung cancer patients had thoracic surgery in China, August–late 2014, without prior chemotherapy. TCRbeta libraries were built with three rounds of nested PCR, modified from ARM-PCR. TCRdb re-called the multiplex PCR reads through MiXCR, storing one row per CDR3 protein. The sample yields 120,000 or so distinct CDR3 sequences, roughly 67% seen once. This TCR was recovered from a man aged 25 to 40 with non-small cell lung cancer. Sequenced sample: lung tumor tissue. The gene calls are TRBV11-1 and TRBJ2-7; no clear D gene. The CDR3 here is CASSSAADPSYEQYF. Written as DNA, the CDR3 is TGTGCCAGCAGCTCCGCGGCAGATCCCTCCTACGAGCAGTACTTC.